What follows are 20 T cell receptor beta chains derived from one specimen sequenced in a study of blood T cell repertoires in COVID-19. Sequencing was performed with immunoSEQ multiplex PCR; in TCRdb, only in-frame clones are kept and a portion is missing. The table lists over 450,000 clones, less than 90% of them singletons, with roughly 8.3% in the top ten. The sequenced material came from peripheral blood. These receptors were collected from a woman between 45 and 65 years old with COVID-19, enrolled during active disease.

J is TRBJ1-2 and V is TRBV30; 8 nucleotides line up with TRBD1. J was trimmed by 4 bases and V by 1 base; bases with no gene match: 20. Germline lookup yields CDR1 GTSNPN and CDR2 SVGIG (reference sequence). There are 19 residues in the CDR3. CDR3 amino acids: CAWSAQGDSLPFLRYGYTF. In DNA form, the CDR3 reads TGTGCCTGGAGTGCACAGGGGGACTCCCTTCCCTTTCTACGCTATGGCTACACCTTC.

CDR3 in DNA: TGTGCCAGCAGCTTGTCGGCAGGGGAGGGCACTGAAGCTTTCTTT. Encoded protein: CASSLSAGEGTEAFF. The rearrangement joins TRBV7-3 to TRBJ1-1; the D gene is possibly TRBD1 (6 bases). Germline CDR1 and CDR2: SGHTA and FQGTGA. This CDR3 spans 15 amino acids. Trimming pared 3 bases from V and 4 bases from J, leaving 15 bases between. The variable domain in full, completed from reference TRBV7-3 and TRBJ1-1, reads GAGVSQTPSNKVTEKGKYVELRCDPISGHTALYWYRQSLGQGPEFLIYFQGTGAADDSGLPNDRFFAVRPEGSVSTLKIQRTERGDSAVYLCASSLSAGEGTEAFFGQGTRLTVV.

The chain combines TRBV7-7 with TRBJ2-3; 12 nucleotides agree with TRBD2. Trimming cost V 6 bases and J 6 bases; bases outside gene matches: 10. Germline assignment: CDR1 SSHAT and CDR2 FNYEAQ (reference sequence). The CDR3 loop spans 16 amino acids. The CDR3, as DNA: TGTGCCAGCAGTTCCGGACTAGCGGGGATTTTGGATACGCAGTATTTT. It is translated as CASSSGLAGILDTQYF.

The V call is TRBV19, the J call TRBJ1-5; D not certain. V was cut by 0 bases and J by 0 bases, with 6 bases left in between. The germline gives CDR1 LNHDA, CDR2 SQIVND (reference sequence). The CDR3 is 15 residues long. The CDR3 loop is CASSIDGDSNQPQHF. Written as DNA, the CDR3 is TGTGCCAGTAGTATAGACGGAGATAGCAATCAGCCCCAGCATTTT.

This clone has more than one count but fewer than ten. J is TRBJ1-2 and V is TRBV5-1; TRBD1 agrees at 8 bases. The germline CDR1 and CDR2 sequences are SGHRS and YFSETQ. V shed 5 bases, J shed 4 bases, and the junction held 4 bases outside the gene matches. The CDR3 is 13 residues long. The CDR3 sequence is CASRPGTGYGYTF. The CDR3 bases are TGCGCCAGCAGACCTGGGACAGGCTATGGCTACACCTTC.

The chain links TRBV5-4 to TRBJ1-1; the D is unclear. The ends were cut back, 1 base at V and 3 bases at J, with 7 bases in the middle. Germline assignment: CDR1 SGHNT and CDR2 YYREEE (reference sequence). The CDR3 extends over 13 amino acids. The CDR3 nucleotides read TGTGCCAGCAGCTTGTCATTAGACACTGAAGCTTTCTTT. Its protein is CASSLSLDTEAFF.

The CDR3 here is CATGVRLTDTQYF. The CDR3 DNA reads TGTGCCACGGGGGTGCGGCTCACAGATACGCAGTATTTT. The rearrangement links TRBV13 to TRBJ2-3, with D perhaps TRBD2 (6 bases). CDR3 length equals 13 residues. V lost 10 bases and J 2 bases, leaving 13 bases between the germline ends. Germline CDR1 PRHDT, CDR2 FYEKMQ (reference sequence). The full variable domain, rest sourced from reference TRBV13 and TRBJ2-3, is AAGVIQSPRHLIKEKRETATLKCYPIPRHDTVYWYQQGPGQDPQFLISFYEKMQSDKGSIPDRFSAQQFSDYHSELNMSSLELGDSALYFCATGVRLTDTQYFGPGTRLTVL.

The chain carries TRBV6-1 and TRBJ1-2; TRBD1 aligns across 7 bases. With 1 base clipped from V and 1 base from J, the junction kept 3 bases outside the gene matches. Germline V gene lookup returns CDR1 MNHNS and CDR2 SASEGT. CDR3 length: 15 residues. The CDR3 spells CASSEVWDSNYGYTF. As DNA, the CDR3 is TGTGCCAGCAGTGAAGTCTGGGACAGTAACTATGGCTACACCTTC.

V gene TRBV18 combines with J gene TRBJ1-4, with 8 bases matching TRBD1. The CDR3 covers 14 residues. J gave up 5 bases and V 4 bases, and 3 bases lay outside the gene matches. Germline-derived CDR1 and CDR2 are KGHSH and LQKENI. In DNA, the CDR3 is TGTGCCAGCTCACGGACAGGGTTAAATGAAAAACTGTTTTTT. This gives the protein CASSRTGLNEKLFF.

V usage is TRBV6-5 and J usage is TRBJ1-3, with no clear D. The CDR3 consists of 16 residues. V dropped 2 bases and J dropped 2 bases, with 13 bases sitting between them. Germline assignment: CDR1 MNHEY and CDR2 SVGAGI. For the CDR3, the DNA is TGTGCCAGCAGTTACAATGGCCCAACCCCTGGAAACACCATATATTTT. Amino acids: CASSYNGPTPGNTIYF.

This sequence joins TRBV19 and TRBJ1-1; D not certain. Germline V gene lookup returns CDR1 LNHDA and CDR2 SQIVND (reference sequence). CDR3 length: 13 amino acids. V lost 5 bases and J 1 base, leaving 8 bases between the germline ends. In DNA, the CDR3 is TGTGCCAGTAGTTTGGGCAGGAACACTGAAGCTTTCTTT. Its protein is CASSLGRNTEAFF.

The chain couples TRBV11-2 to TRBJ1-6, with a weak D call TRBD1 (5 bases). Trimming stripped 3 bases from V and 7 bases from J, with 7 bases between. The CDR3 extends over 13 amino acids. In germline, CDR1 is SGHAT, CDR2 FQNNGV. CDR3 residues: CASSFGGNSPLHF. The CDR3 DNA reads as TGTGCCAGCAGCTTCGGGGGGAATTCACCCCTCCACTTT.

The chain joins TRBV24-1 to TRBJ2-7, with D perhaps matching TRBD1 (5 bases). The CDR3 spans 15 residues. Trimming stripped 4 bases from V and 2 bases from J, with 14 bases between. Germline lookup yields CDR1 KGHDR and CDR2 SFDVKD. The CDR3 sequence is CATSDLDRPPYEQYF. DNA for the CDR3: TGTGCCACCAGTGACTTAGACAGACCTCCCTACGAGCAGTACTTC.

This clone was counted a few times. V usage is TRBV7-7 and J usage is TRBJ1-1; 8 bases line up with TRBD1. Germline V lookup: CDR1 SSHAT, CDR2 FNYEAQ (reference sequence). CDR3 size: 13 residues. V trimming: 11 bases; J trimming: 4 bases; junction bases outside the gene matches: 9. The CDR3 bases are TGTGCCGTTCAGGGGGCGCGGAGCACTGAAGCTTTCTTT. This gives the protein CAVQGARSTEAFF. Drawing the rest from reference TRBV7-7 and TRBJ1-1, the complete variable domain is GAGVSQSPRYKVTKRGQDVTLRCDPISSHATLYWYQQALGQGPEFLTYFNYEAQPDKSGLPSDRFSAERPEGSISTLTIQRTEQRDSAMYRCAVQGARSTEAFFGQGTRLTVV.

This chain connects TRBV6-5 to TRBJ2-3, with 9 bases that match TRBD1. The V gene's germline CDR1 is MNHEY and CDR2 SVGAGI. The CDR3 contains 15 residues. The J segment lost 6 bases and the V segment lost 7 bases, leaving 11 bases of the junction unmatched. CDR3 coding DNA: TGTGCCAGCACCCAAACGGGACAGGGTTACGATACGCAGTATTTT. Encoded protein: CASTQTGQGYDTQYF.

The J gene is TRBJ1-2, the V gene TRBV27; no clear D gene. This CDR3 comprises 13 residues. The V gene's germline CDR1 is MNHEY and CDR2 SMNVEV (reference sequence). Trimming left V 2 bases short and J 8 bases short, with 12 bases between. The CDR3 here is CASSLVGVDGYTF. Written as DNA, the CDR3 is TGTGCCAGCAGTTTAGTGGGCGTAGACGGCTACACCTTC.

The chain is built from TRBV5-4 and TRBJ1-6, with D hard to call. CDR3 size: 14 residues. Deletions cut 0 bases from V and 9 bases from J, with 10 bases between. Looked up from germline, CDR1 is SGHNT and CDR2 is YYREEE (reference sequence). CDR3 amino acids: CASSLAGSFSPLHF. In DNA, the CDR3 is TGTGCCAGCAGCTTGGCCGGGTCATTTTCACCCCTCCACTTT. Combining the CDR3 with reference TRBV5-4 and TRBJ1-6 gives the whole variable domain ETGVTQSPTHLIKTRGQQVTLRCSSQSGHNTVSWYQQALGQGPQFIFQYYREEENGRGNFPPRFSGLQFPNYSSELNVNALELDDSALYLCASSLAGSFSPLHFGNGTRLTVT.

This chain links TRBV6-5 with TRBJ1-1; D is unclear. Germline V gives CDR1 MNHEY, CDR2 SVGAGI. The V end lost 0 bases, the J end lost 3 bases, and 14 bases lay between the germline ends. This CDR3 region has 16 residues. The CDR3 sequence: CASSYSKLYGDTEAFF. CDR3 DNA sequence: TGTGCCAGCAGTTACTCGAAACTGTACGGGGACACTGAAGCTTTCTTT.

The gene calls are TRBV4-2 and TRBJ1-4; 10 bases are shared with TRBD1. Per the germline V gene, CDR1 is LGHNA and CDR2 is YNFKEQ. After removal of 3 bases from V and 7 bases from J, the junction contained 11 bases not matched to a gene. The CDR3 totals 17 residues. The chain's CDR3 is CASSHGTGEARGEKLFF. The CDR3, as DNA: TGTGCCAGCAGCCACGGGACAGGGGAAGCGAGGGGTGAAAAACTGTTTTTT.

The rearrangement joins TRBV19 to TRBJ1-2; 8 bases map to TRBD1. Germline lookup yields CDR1 LNHDA and CDR2 SQIVND (reference sequence). With V trimmed by 10 bases and J by 1 base, 5 bases remained unmatched. This CDR3 has 13 amino acids. The CDR3 loop is CATRQGINYGYTF. The CDR3 coding sequence is TGTGCCACTAGACAGGGGATTAACTATGGCTACACCTTC.